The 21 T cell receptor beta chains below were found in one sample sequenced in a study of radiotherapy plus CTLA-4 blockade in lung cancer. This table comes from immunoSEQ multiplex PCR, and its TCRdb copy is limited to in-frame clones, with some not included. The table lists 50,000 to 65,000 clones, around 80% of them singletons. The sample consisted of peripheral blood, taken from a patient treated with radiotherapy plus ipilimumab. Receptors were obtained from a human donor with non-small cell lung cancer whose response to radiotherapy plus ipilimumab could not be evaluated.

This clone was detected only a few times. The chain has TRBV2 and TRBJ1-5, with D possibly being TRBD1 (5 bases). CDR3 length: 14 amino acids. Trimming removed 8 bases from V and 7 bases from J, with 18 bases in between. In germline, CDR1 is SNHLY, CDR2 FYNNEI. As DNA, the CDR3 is TGTGCCAGCGAGGGGACTGCGATCGTGCAGCCCCAGCATTTT. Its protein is CASEGTAIVQPQHF. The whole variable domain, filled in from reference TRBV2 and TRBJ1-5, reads EPEVTQTPSHQVTQMGQEVILRCVPISNHLYFYWYRQILGQKVEFLVSFYNNEISEKSEIFDDQFSVERPDGSNFTLKIRSTKLEDSAMYFCASEGTAIVQPQHFGDGTRLSIL.

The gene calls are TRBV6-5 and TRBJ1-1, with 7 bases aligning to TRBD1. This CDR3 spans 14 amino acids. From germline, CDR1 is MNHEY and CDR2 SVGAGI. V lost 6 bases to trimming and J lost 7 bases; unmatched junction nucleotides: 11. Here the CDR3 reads CASSRRIDRVEAFF. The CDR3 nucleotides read TGTGCCAGCAGCCGCCGGATCGACAGGGTTGAAGCTTTCTTT.

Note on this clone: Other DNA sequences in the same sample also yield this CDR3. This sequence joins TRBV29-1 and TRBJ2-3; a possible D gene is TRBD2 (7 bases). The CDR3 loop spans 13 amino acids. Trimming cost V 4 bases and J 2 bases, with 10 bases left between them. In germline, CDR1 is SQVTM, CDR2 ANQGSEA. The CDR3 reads CSVVGGATDTQYF. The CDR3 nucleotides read TGCAGCGTTGTTGGGGGGGCCACAGATACGCAGTATTTT.

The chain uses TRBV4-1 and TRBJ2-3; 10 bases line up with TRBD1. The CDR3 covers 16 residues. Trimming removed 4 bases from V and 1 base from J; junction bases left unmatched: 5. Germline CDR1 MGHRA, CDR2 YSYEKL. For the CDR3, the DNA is TGCGCCAGCAGCCTGACAGGGGGCCGGGGCACAGATACGCAGTATTTT. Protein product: CASSLTGGRGTDTQYF.

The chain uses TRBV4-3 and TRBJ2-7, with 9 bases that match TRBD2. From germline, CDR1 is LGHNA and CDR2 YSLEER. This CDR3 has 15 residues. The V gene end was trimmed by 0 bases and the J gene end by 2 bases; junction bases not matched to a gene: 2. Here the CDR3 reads CASSQDRGGAYEQYF. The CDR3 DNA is TGCGCCAGCAGCCAAGACCGCGGGGGGGCCTACGAGCAGTACTTC.

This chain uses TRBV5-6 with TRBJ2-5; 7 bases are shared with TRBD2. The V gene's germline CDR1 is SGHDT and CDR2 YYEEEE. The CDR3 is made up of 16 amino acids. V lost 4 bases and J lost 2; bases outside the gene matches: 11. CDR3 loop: CASSPTGLGPQETQYF. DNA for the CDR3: TGTGCCAGCAGCCCGACTGGACTAGGCCCTCAAGAGACCCAGTACTTC.

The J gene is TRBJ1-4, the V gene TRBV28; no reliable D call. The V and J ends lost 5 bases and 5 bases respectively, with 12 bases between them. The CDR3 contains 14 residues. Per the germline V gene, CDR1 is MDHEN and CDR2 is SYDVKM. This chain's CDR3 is CASSPAVLNEKLFF. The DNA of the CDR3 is TGTGCCAGCAGTCCCGCGGTACTCAATGAAAAACTGTTTTTT.

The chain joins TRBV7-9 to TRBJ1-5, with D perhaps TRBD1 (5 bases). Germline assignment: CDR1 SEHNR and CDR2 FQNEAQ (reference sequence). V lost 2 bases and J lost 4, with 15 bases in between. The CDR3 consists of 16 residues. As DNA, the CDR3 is TGTGCCAGCAGCTTATCCTCCGACAGAAGAAATCAGCCCCAGCATTTT. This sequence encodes CASSLSSDRRNQPQHF.

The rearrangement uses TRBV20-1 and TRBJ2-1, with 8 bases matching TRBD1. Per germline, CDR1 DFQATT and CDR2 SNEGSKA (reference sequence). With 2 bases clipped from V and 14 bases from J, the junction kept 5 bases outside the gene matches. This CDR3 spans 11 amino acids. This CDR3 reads CSARKDRGEFF. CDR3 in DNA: TGCAGTGCTAGAAAAGACAGGGGCGAGTTCTTC.

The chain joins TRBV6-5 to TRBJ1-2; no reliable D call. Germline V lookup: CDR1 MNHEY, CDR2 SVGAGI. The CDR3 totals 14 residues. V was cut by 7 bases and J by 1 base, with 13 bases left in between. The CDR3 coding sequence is TGTGCCAGCACAGGAGGTGGACTTAACTATGGCTACACCTTC. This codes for CASTGGGLNYGYTF.

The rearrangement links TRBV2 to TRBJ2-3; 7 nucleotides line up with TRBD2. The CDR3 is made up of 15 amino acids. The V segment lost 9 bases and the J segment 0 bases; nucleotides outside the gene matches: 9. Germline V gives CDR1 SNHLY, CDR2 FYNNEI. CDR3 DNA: TGTGCCAGTAAGCTAGCGGCGATGAGCACAGATACGCAGTATTTT. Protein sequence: CASKLAAMSTDTQYF.

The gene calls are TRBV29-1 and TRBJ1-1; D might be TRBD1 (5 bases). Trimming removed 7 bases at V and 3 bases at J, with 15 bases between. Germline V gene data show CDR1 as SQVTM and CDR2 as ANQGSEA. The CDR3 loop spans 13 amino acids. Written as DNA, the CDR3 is TGCAGCGCCCGCCCAGGGAGGGACACTGAAGCTTTCTTT. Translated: CSARPGRDTEAFF.

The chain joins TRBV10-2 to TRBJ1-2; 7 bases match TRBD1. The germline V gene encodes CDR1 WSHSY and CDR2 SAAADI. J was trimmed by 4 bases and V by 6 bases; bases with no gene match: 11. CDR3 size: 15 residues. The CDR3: CASSPTGQPSYGYTF. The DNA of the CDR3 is TGCGCCAGCAGCCCAACGGGACAGCCCTCCTATGGCTACACCTTC.

CDR3 nucleotide sequence: TGTGCCAGCAGCTTAGAGGGGGCGTATGGCTACACCTTC. Its translation: CASSLEGAYGYTF. The chain employs TRBV7-9 and TRBJ1-2, with 7 bases that match TRBD1. CDR1 and CDR2 from the germline V gene are SEHNR and FQNEAQ (reference sequence). The CDR3 consists of 13 residues. The V and J ends lost 1 base and 5 bases, in that order; junction bases with no gene match: 1.

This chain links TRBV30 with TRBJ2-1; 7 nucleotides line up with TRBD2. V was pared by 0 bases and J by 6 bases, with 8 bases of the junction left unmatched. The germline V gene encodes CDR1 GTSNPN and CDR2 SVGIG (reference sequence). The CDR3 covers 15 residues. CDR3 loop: CAWSVRLALGNEQFF. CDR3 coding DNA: TGTGCCTGGAGTGTACGACTAGCATTGGGCAATGAGCAGTTCTTC.

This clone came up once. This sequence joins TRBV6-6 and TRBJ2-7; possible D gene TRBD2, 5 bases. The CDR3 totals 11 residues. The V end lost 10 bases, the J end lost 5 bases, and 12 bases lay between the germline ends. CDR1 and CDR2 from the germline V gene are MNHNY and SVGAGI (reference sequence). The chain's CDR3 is CATRRSDEQYF. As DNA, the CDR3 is TGTGCCACTAGGAGGTCTGACGAGCAGTACTTC.

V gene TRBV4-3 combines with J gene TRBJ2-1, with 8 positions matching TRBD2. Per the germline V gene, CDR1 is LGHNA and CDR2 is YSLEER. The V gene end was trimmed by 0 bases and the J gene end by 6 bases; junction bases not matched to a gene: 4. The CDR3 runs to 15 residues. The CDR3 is CASSQDFGRANEQFF. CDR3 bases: TGCGCCAGCAGCCAAGATTTCGGGAGGGCCAATGAGCAGTTCTTC.

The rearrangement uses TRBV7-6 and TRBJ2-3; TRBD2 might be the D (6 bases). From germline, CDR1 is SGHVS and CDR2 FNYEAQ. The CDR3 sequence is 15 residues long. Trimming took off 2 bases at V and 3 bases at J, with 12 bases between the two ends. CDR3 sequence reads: CASSLMTSSTDTQYF. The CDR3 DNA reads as TGTGCCAGCAGCTTAATGACTAGTTCTACAGATACGCAGTATTTT.

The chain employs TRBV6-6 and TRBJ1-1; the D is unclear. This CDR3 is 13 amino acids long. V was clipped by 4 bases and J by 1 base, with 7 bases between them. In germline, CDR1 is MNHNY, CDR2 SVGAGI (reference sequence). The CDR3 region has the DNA TGTGCCAGCAGTTCGGGGTCGAACACTGAAGCTTTCTTT. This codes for CASSSGSNTEAFF.

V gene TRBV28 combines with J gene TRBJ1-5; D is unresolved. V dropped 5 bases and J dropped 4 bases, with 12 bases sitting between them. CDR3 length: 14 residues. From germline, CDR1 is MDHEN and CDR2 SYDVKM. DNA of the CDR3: TGTGCCAGCAGTGTGTTGGCCCCTAATCAGCCCCAGCATTTT. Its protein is CASSVLAPNQPQHF.

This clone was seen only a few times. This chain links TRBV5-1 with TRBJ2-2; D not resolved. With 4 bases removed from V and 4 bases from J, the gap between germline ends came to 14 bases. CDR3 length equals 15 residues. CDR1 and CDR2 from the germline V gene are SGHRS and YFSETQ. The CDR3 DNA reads TGCGCCAGCAGCACAACCCCAGTCTCCACCGGGGAGCTGTTTTTT. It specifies CASSTTPVSTGELFF.